The 4 T cell receptor beta chains in this list originate from one sample, sequenced in a study of T-cell reconstitution after alpha-beta-depleted transplantation in children. Using unique molecular identifiers, the investigators prepared the TCRbeta library. MiXCR, applied by TCRdb to the PCR reads, yields one record per CDR3 protein. The sample shows about a million distinct CDR3 sequences, roughly 31% of them seen only once. Sequenced material: PBMCs, mostly from graft donor cells, taken 360 days after TCRalphabeta/CD19-depleted stem cell transplant. The receptors come from a boy younger than two who had a stem cell transplant for SCID, so the T cells may come from the graft donor.

This clonotype was observed a few times. The CDR3 bases are TGCAGCGTTGAAGGAGGGGACTCCGGCACAGATACGCAGTATTTT. Residues: CSVEGGDSGTDTQYF. V is TRBV29-1 and J is TRBJ2-3; tentative D call: TRBD2 (6 bases). Deletions cut 1 base from V and 1 base from J, with 12 bases between. The germline gives CDR1 SQVTM, CDR2 ANQGSEA. The CDR3 consists of 15 residues.

This clonotype was seen more than once but under ten times. The DNA for the CDR3 is TGTGCCATCAGTGATCGGGGGGGGACAGATACGCAGTATTTT. It codes for CAISDRGGTDTQYF. V is TRBV10-3 and J is TRBJ2-3; 8 bases map to TRBD2. The V and J ends lost 3 bases and 3 bases, in that order; junction bases with no gene match: 2. Germline CDR1 is ENHRY and CDR2 is SYGVKD. The CDR3 is 14 amino acids.

The V and J genes are TRBV13 and TRBJ2-3; perhaps TRBD2 as D (7 bases). V was cut by 5 bases and J by 2 bases, with 20 bases left in between. The CDR3 length is 17 residues. CDR1 is PRHDT and CDR2 is FYEKMQ in the germline V gene (reference sequence). The CDR3 DNA reads as TGTGCCAGCAGCCACCTCCGTACAGGGAGGGTCACAGATACGCAGTATTTT. Its protein is CASSHLRTGRVTDTQYF. The entire variable domain, with the rest obtained from reference TRBV13 and TRBJ2-3, is as follows: AAGVIQSPRHLIKEKRETATLKCYPIPRHDTVYWYQQGPGQDPQFLISFYEKMQSDKGSIPDRFSAQQFSDYHSELNMSSLELGDSALYFCASSHLRTGRVTDTQYFGPGTRLTVL.

This clonotype was seen a few times. V and J are TRBV20-1 and TRBJ2-2, with D perhaps TRBD2 (5 bases). The CDR3 contains 12 residues. V was trimmed by 3 bases and J by 5 bases, leaving 7 bases between them. Per the germline V gene, CDR1 is DFQATT and CDR2 is SNEGSKA (reference sequence). CDR3 loop: CSARDWTGELFF. For the CDR3, the DNA is TGCAGTGCTAGGGACTGGACCGGGGAGCTGTTTTTT.